This T cell receptor beta chain was captured by sequencing in a study of blood T cell repertoires in COVID-19. Study context: The origin of the acute and convalescent COVID-19 samples was the United States, Italy and Spain.

Germline CDR1 and CDR2: MNHEY and SVGAGI. The V gene lost 8 bases and the J gene lost 0 bases, with 11 bases spanning the gap. This CDR3 spans 13 amino acids. Some clones are missing from TCRdb's copy, which holds only in-frame ones; the method was immunoSEQ multiplex PCR. The sample has roughly 200,000 clones, around 83% seen once. The table lists this clone with a few counts. This clonotype was sampled from a woman between 55 and 75 years old with acute or convalescent COVID-19. The chain combines TRBV6-5 with TRBJ2-7; TRBD2 is a possible D gene (5 bases). Input material: peripheral blood. CDR3 region: CASETTRSYEQYF. The CDR3, as DNA: TGTGCCAGCGAGACTACCCGCTCCTACGAGCAGTACTTC.